This is a list of T cell receptor beta chains from one sample in a study of shared clonotypes between healthy human individuals. The data were produced by immunoSEQ multiplex PCR, yet TCRdb's version contains in-frame clones alone and is incomplete. The sample lists about 590,000 clones; about 95% were seen once. Sequenced input: naive CD8+ T cells sorted from blood. The source of these receptors is a woman aged 25 to 39 in good health. CDR3s include the opening cysteine and the closing phenylalanine or tryptophan. D genes are given only for firm matches. Size values are once, few and many counts, or a class for expanded clones, and some rows have none.

cdr3_aa cdr3_nt v_call clone_size d_call j_call
CASTPDRTNEKLFF TGTGCCAGCACTCCGGACAGAACTAATGAAAAACTGTTTTTT TRBV2 - - TRBJ1-4
CASSLIGGAHEQYF TGTGCCAGCAGTTTAATAGGTGGGGCGCACGAGCAGTACTTC TRBV27 - - TRBJ2-7
CASSYGPGGLYEQYF TGTGCCAGCAGTTATGGACCGGGGGGCCTCTACGAGCAGTACTTC TRBV6-5 once - TRBJ2-7
CASSWDTSTDTQYF TGCGCCAGCAGCTGGGACACATCCACAGATACGCAGTATTTT TRBV5-1 - - TRBJ2-3
CASRERQGINQPQHF TGTGCCAGTAGGGAAAGACAGGGGATCAATCAGCCCCAGCATTTT TRBV19 - TRBD1 TRBJ1-5
CAWSVNGQGFGELFF TGTGCCTGGAGTGTAAACGGACAGGGGTTCGGGGAGCTGTTTTTT TRBV30 - TRBD1 TRBJ2-2
CASSLGGGTDTQYF TGTGCCAGCAGCTTGGGAGGCGGCACAGATACGCAGTATTTT TRBV9 - - TRBJ2-3
CAISELAGLETQYF TGTGCCATCAGTGAACTAGCGGGACTAGAGACCCAGTACTTC TRBV10-3 - TRBD2 TRBJ2-5
CASSKLTGVENIQYF TGTGCCAGCAGCAAACTGACAGGGGTCGAGAACATTCAGTACTTC TRBV27 - TRBD1 TRBJ2-4
CASSLGPASGVHNEQFF TGTGCCAGCAGTTTAGGTCCGGCTAGCGGGGTCCACAATGAGCAGTTCTTC TRBV27 - TRBD2 TRBJ2-1
CATSAYFNQPQHF TGTGCCACCAGCGCGTACTTCAATCAGCCCCAGCATTTT TRBV15 - - TRBJ1-5
CASSSGTSGTGEQYF TGTGCCAGCAGTTCTGGGACTAGCGGGACGGGCGAGCAGTACTTC TRBV27 - TRBD2 TRBJ2-7
CASSVGTGGYTF TGTGCCAGCAGCGTAGGAACAGGTGGCTACACCTTC TRBV9 - - TRBJ1-2
CSVGQMMGSGTYEQYF TGCAGCGTTGGACAAATGATGGGAAGCGGGACCTACGAGCAGTACTTC TRBV29-1 - TRBD2 TRBJ2-7
CASSQGRGEQYF TGCGCCAGCAGCCAAGGTAGAGGGGAGCAGTACTTC TRBV4-1 - - TRBJ2-5
CASSPGQGGLETQYF TGTGCCAGCAGCCCAGGACAGGGAGGGTTGGAGACCCAGTACTTC TRBV11-2 - - TRBJ2-5
CASSLEGGSDIQYF TGTGCCAGCAGCTTAGAGGGCGGGAGCGACATTCAGTACTTC TRBV7-8 - TRBD2 TRBJ2-4
CASSVVGTTDNEQFF TGTGCCAGCAGCGTAGTTGGGACTACCGACAATGAGCAGTTCTTC TRBV9 - TRBD2 TRBJ2-1
CASSPGTAGEQYF TGTGCCAGCAGCCCGGGGACGGCGGGTGAGCAGTACTTC TRBV5-4 - - TRBJ2-7
CASSFFPGTGLPYEQYF TGTGCCAGCAGTTTTTTTCCCGGGACAGGCCTTCCCTACGAGCAGTACTTC TRBV28 - TRBD1 TRBJ2-7
CSADRLAGGLYEQYF TGCAGCGCCGATAGACTAGCGGGAGGCCTCTACGAGCAGTACTTC TRBV29-1 - TRBD2 TRBJ2-7
CASSYGGSHSNQPQHF TGTGCCAGCAGTTACGGGGGGAGTCATAGCAATCAGCCCCAGCATTTT TRBV28 - - TRBJ1-5
CASSQLDRGPTQYF TGTGCCAGCAGCCAACTGGACAGGGGTCCGACCCAGTACTTC TRBV4-2 - TRBD1 TRBJ2-5
CASSLGWGRGETQYF TGTGCCAGCAGCTTAGGTTGGGGGAGAGGAGAGACCCAGTACTTC TRBV11-2 - - TRBJ2-5
CASSFGTGYYEQYF TGTGCCAGCAGCTTCGGGACAGGGTACTACGAGCAGTACTTC TRBV7-2 - TRBD1 TRBJ2-7
CASSPSYGSHEQYF TGTGCCAGCAGTCCCTCTTACGGGAGCCACGAGCAGTACTTC TRBV28 - - TRBJ2-7
CASSQVQGNSYEQYF TGCGCCAGCAGCCAAGTACAGGGTAACTCCTACGAGCAGTACTTC TRBV4-1 - - TRBJ2-7
CASSARRSGVVCNQPQHF TGCGCCAGCAGTGCGAGGAGGTCCGGGGTTGTTTGCAATCAGCCCCAGCATTTT TRBV10-1 - - TRBJ1-5
CASSGAGTGLKLGLYNEQFF TGCGCCAGCAGCGGAGCCGGGACAGGGCTAAAGTTGGGACTCTACAATGAGCAGTTCTTC TRBV5-1 once TRBD1 TRBJ2-1
CAGRQGGTGELFF TGTGCCGGGCGGCAGGGGGGCACCGGGGAGCTGTTTTTT TRBV10-3 few - TRBJ2-2
CASSPSGRVTDTQYF TGTGCCAGCAGTCCTAGCGGCAGGGTAACAGATACGCAGTATTTT TRBV2 - TRBD2 TRBJ2-3
CASSVTSGSSYNEQFF TGTGCCAGCAGCGTGACTAGCGGGAGTAGTTACAATGAGCAGTTCTTC TRBV7-8 - TRBD2 TRBJ2-1